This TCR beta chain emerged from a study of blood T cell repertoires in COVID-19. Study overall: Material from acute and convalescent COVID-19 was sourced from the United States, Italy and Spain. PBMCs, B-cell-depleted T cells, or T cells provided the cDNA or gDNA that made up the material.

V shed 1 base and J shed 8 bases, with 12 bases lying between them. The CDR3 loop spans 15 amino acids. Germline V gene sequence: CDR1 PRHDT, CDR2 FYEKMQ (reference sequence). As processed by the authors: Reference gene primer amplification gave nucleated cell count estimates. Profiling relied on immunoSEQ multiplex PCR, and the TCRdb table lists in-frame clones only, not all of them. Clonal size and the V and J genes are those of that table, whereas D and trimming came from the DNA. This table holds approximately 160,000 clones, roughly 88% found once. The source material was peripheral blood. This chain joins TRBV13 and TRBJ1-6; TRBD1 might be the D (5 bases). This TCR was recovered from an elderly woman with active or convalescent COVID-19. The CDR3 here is CASSLADTGDSPLHF. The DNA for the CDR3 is TGTGCCAGCAGCTTAGCGGACACAGGAGATTCACCCCTCCACTTT. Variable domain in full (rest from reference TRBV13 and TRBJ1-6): AAGVIQSPRHLIKEKRETATLKCYPIPRHDTVYWYQQGPGQDPQFLISFYEKMQSDKGSIPDRFSAQQFSDYHSELNMSSLELGDSALYFCASSLADTGDSPLHFGNGTRLTVT.